This T cell receptor beta chain comes out of a study of blood T cell repertoires in COVID-19. Data came from immunoSEQ multiplex PCR; TCRdb stores just in-frame clones and leaves some out. The profile shows 200,000 to 300,000 clones, around nine tenths of them singletons. CDR1 is GTSNPN and CDR2 is SVGIG in the germline V gene (reference sequence). The CDR3 runs to 13 residues. Trimming stripped 3 bases from V and 3 bases from J, with 12 bases between. The rearrangement uses TRBV30 and TRBJ2-7; tentatively, D is TRBD1 (6 bases). This clonotype was sampled from a man aged 30 to 39 with active or convalescent COVID-19. The sequenced sample was peripheral blood. The CDR3 nucleotides read TGTGCCTGGAGGGGTAAGGGGGACTACGAGCAGTACTTC. It is translated as CAWRGKGDYEQYF.